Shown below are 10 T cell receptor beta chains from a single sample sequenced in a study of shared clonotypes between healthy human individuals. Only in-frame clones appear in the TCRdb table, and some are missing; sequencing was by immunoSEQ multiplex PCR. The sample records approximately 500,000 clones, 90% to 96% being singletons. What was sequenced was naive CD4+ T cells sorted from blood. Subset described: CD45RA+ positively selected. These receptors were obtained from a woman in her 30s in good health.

The CDR3 reads CASSSIVLGTSGNEQYF. Here the CDR3 DNA reads TGTGCCAGCAGCTCAATAGTGCTCGGGACTAGCGGGAACGAGCAGTACTTC. The chain is built from TRBV7-9 and TRBJ2-7; 13 positions match TRBD2. The J segment lost 5 bases and the V segment lost 4 bases, leaving 11 bases of the junction unmatched. The germline V gene encodes CDR1 SEHNR and CDR2 FQNEAQ (reference sequence). The CDR3 extends over 17 amino acids.

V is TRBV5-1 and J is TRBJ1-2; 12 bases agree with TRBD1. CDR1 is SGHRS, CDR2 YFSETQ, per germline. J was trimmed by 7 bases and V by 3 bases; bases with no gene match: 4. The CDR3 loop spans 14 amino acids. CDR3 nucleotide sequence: TGCGCCAGCAGCTCCCGGGACAGGGGGCCTGGCTACACCTTC. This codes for CASSSRDRGPGYTF.

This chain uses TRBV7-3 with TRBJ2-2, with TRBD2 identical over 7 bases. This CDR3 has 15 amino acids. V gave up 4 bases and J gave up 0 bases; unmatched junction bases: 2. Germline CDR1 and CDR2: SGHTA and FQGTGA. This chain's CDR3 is CASSWGLPNTGELFF. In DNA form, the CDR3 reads TGTGCCAGCAGCTGGGGACTACCGAACACCGGGGAGCTGTTTTTT.

The DNA for the CDR3 is TGTGCCAGCAGCTTGGTGGCCTGGTTATTAGAGGGTCCTGGAAACACCATATATTTT. As protein: CASSLVAWLLEGPGNTIYF. The chain employs TRBV5-5 and TRBJ1-3; D ambiguous. CDR1 and CDR2 (germline): SGHKS, YYEKEE (reference sequence). This CDR3 contains 19 residues. Between the trimmed V and J ends, which lost 0 bases and 2 bases, there was a span of 21 bases.

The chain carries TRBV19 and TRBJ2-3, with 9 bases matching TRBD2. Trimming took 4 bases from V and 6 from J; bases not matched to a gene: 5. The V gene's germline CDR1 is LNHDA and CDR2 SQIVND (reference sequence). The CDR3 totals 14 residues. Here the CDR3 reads CASSRREGLDTQYF. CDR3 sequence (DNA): TGTGCCAGTAGTAGGCGGGAGGGCCTGGATACGCAGTATTTT.

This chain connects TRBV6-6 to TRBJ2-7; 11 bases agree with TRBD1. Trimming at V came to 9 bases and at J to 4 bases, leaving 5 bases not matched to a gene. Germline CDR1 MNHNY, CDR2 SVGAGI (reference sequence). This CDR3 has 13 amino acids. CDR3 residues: CASRTGGLYEQYF. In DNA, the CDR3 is TGTGCCAGTAGGACAGGGGGCTTGTACGAGCAGTACTTC.

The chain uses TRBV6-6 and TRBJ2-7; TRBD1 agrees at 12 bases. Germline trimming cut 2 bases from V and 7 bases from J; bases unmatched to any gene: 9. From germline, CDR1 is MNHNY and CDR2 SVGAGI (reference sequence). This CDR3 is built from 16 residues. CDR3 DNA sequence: TGTGCCAGCAGTTACCCCGGGACAGGGGGCCCTCGGGAGCAGTACTTC. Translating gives CASSYPGTGGPREQYF.

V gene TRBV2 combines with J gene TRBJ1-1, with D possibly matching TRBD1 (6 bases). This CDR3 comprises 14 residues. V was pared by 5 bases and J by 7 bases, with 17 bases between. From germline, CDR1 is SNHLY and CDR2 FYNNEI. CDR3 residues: CASSPIGGLVEAFF. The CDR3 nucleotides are TGTGCCAGCAGTCCCATAGGGGGGCTTGTTGAAGCTTTCTTT.

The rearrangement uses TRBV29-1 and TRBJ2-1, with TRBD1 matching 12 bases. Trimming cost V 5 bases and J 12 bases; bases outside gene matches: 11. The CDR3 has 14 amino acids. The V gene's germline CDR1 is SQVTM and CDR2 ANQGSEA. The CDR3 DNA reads TGCAGCGTTCAGGGACAGGGGGCGCGTGGATGGCAGTTCTTC. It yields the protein CSVQGQGARGWQFF.

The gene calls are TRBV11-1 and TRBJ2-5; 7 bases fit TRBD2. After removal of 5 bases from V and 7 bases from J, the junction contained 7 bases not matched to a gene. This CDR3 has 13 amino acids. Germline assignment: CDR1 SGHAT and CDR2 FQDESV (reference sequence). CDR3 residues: CASSTGLVGTQYF. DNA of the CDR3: TGTGCCAGCAGCACAGGACTAGTTGGGACCCAGTACTTC.